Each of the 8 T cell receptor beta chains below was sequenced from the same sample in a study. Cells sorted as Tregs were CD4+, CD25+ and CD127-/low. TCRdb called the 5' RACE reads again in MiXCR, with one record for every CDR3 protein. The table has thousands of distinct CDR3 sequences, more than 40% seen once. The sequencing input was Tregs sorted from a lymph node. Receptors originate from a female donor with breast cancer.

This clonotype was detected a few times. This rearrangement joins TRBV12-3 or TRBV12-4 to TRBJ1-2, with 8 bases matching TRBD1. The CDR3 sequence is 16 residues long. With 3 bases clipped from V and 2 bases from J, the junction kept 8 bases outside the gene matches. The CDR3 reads CASSFGTGVENYGYTF. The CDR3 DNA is TGTGCCAGCAGTTTCGGGACAGGAGTGGAGAACTATGGCTACACCTTC.

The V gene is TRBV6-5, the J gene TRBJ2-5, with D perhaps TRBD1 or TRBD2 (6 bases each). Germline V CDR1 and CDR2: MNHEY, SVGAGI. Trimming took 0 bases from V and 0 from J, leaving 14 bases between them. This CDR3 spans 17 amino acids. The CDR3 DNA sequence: TGTGCCAGCAGTTACTCGAACGGGGGCCGTGACCAAGAGACCCAGTACTTC. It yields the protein CASSYSNGGRDQETQYF.

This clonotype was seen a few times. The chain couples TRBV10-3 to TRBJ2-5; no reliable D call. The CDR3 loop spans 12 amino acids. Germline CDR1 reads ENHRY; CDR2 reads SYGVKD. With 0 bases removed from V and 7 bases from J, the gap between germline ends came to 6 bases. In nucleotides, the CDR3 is TGTGCCATCAGTGAGTCATTCGGGACCCAGTACTTC. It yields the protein CAISESFGTQYF.

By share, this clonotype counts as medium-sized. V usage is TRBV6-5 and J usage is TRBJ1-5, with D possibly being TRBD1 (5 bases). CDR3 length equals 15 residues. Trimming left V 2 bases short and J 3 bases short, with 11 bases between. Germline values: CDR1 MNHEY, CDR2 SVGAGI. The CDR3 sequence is CASSYVRGDNQPQHF. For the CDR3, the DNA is TGTGCCAGCAGTTACGTGCGGGGGGACAATCAGCCCCAGCATTTT.

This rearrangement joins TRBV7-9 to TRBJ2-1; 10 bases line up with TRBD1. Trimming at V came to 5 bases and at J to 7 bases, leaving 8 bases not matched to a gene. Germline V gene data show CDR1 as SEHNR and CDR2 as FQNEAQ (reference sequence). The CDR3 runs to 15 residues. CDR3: CASSPRDRGTNEQFF. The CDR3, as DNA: TGTGCCAGCAGCCCCCGGGACAGGGGTACAAATGAGCAGTTCTTC.

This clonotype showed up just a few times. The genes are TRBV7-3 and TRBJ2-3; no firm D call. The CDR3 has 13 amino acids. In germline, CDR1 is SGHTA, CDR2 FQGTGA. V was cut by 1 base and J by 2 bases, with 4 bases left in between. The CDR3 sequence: CASSLIPTDTQYF. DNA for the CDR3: TGTGCCAGCAGCTTAATCCCCACAGATACGCAGTATTTT. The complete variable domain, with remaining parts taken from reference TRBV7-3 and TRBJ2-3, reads GAGVSQTPSNKVTEKGKYVELRCDPISGHTALYWYRQSLGQGPEFLIYFQGTGAADDSGLPNDRFFAVRPEGSVSTLKIQRTERGDSAVYLCASSLIPTDTQYFGPGTRLTVL.

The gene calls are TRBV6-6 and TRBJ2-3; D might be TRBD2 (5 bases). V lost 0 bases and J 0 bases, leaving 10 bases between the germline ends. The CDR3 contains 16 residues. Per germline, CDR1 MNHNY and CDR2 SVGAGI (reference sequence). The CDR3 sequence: CASSYSTGISTDTQYF. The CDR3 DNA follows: TGTGCCAGCAGTTACTCGACGGGGATAAGCACAGATACGCAGTATTTT.

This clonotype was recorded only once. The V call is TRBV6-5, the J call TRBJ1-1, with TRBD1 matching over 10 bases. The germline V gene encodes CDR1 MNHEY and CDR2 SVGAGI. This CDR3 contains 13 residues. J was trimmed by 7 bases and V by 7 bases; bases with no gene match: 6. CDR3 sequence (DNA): TGTGCCAGCAAACCGACAGGGGGCCTTGAAGCTTTCTTT. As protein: CASKPTGGLEAFF.